Sequencing of this TCR beta chain was carried out in a study of T cell changes during pregnancy in multiple sclerosis. This clone was detected once. The CDR3 is made up of 12 amino acids. The V gene's germline CDR1 is MNHEY and CDR2 SMNVEV (reference sequence). V was clipped by 5 bases and J by 7 bases; unmatched bases: 4. Data came from immunoSEQ multiplex PCR; TCRdb stores just in-frame clones and leaves some out. The table shows approximately 90,000 clones, with just under 95% occurring only once. Sequencing was performed on peripheral blood, taken in the third trimester of pregnancy. This clonotype originated in a female donor with multiple sclerosis, enrolled in a pregnancy study. The chain recombines TRBV27 with TRBJ2-7; 8 nucleotides align to TRBD1. CDR3 in DNA: TGTGCCAGCAGTACAGGGGGAAAAGAGCAGTACTTC. Translated: CASSTGGKEQYF.